This T cell receptor (beta chain) came from a study of low-dose radiotherapy and immunotherapy resistance in tumors. At the level of the study: Intravenous ipilimumab 1 mg/kg every six weeks was given with nivolumab 240 mg every two weeks.

Time point defined: after trial treatment. Sample treatment: LDRT plus nivolumab, ipilimumab, low-dose cyclophosphamide and aspirin (RACIN trial). This clonotype was observed many times. Primers used for first-strand cDNA, a TRAV- and TRBV-specific set, covered both alpha and beta chains. The authors ran 15 to 20 PCR cycles to amplify TCRs with a constant-region primer and V-primer adapter. TCRdb re-called the reads with MiXCR, one entry per CDR3 protein. Counted here are tens of thousands of distinct CDR3 sequences, 25% occurring once; the ten biggest clones make up roughly 9.1%. Trimming at V came to 8 bases and at J to 3 bases, leaving 5 bases not matched to a gene. Germline-derived CDR1 and CDR2 are MGHDK and SYGVNS. CDR3 length: 13 amino acids.

The chain employs TRBV25-1 and TRBJ2-3; TRBD1 matches 7 bases. The sample in question was PBMCs, obtained after low-dose radiotherapy plus immunotherapy. This clonotype was obtained from a male donor with prostate cancer. CDR3 bases: TGTGCCAGCCAGAACAGGGGAACAGATACGCAGTATTTT. It codes for CASQNRGTDTQYF.